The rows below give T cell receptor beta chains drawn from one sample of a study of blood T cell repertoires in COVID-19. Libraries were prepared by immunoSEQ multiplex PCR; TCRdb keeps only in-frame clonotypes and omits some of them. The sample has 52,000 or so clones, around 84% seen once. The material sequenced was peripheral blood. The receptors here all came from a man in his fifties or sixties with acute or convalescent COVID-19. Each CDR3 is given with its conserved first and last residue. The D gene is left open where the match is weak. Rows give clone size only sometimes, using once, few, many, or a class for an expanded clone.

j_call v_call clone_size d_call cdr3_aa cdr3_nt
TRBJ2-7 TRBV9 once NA CASSVSPGSYEQYF TGTGCCAGCAGCGTATCTCCAGGGTCCTACGAGCAGTACTTC
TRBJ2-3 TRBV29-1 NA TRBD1 CSVEDGDGTGRFGTQYF TGCAGCGTTGAAGATGGAGACGGGACAGGGCGATTTGGTACGCAGTATTTT
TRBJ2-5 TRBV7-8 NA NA CASSANDRDQETQYF TGTGCCAGCAGCGCAAATGACAGAGACCAAGAGACCCAGTACTTC
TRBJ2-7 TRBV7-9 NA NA CASSPPGGTSSYEQYF TGTGCCAGCAGCCCCCCCGGAGGGACGTCGTCGTACGAGCAGTACTTC
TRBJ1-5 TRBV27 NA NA CASSSKAGAGQPQHF TGTGCCAGCAGTTCCAAAGCAGGGGCTGGCCAGCCCCAGCATTTT
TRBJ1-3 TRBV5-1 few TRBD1 CASSGTGAYGNTIYF TGCGCCAGCAGCGGGACAGGGGCATACGGAAACACCATATATTTT
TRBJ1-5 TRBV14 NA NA CASSQDGRGKSNQPQHF TGTGCCAGCAGCCAAGATGGAAGGGGGAAGAGCAATCAGCCCCAGCATTTT
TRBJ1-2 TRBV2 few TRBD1 CASSYVPGTGTRGYTF TGTGCCAGCAGCTACGTTCCCGGGACAGGGACGCGCGGCTACACCTTC
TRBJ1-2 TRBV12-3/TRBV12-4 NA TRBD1 CASSFSTGGYTF TGTGCCAGCAGTTTCTCGACAGGGGGCTACACCTTC
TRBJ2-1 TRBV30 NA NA CAWSVPFGNEQFF TGTGCCTGGAGTGTACCCTTCGGCAATGAGCAGTTCTTC
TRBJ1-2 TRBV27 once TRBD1 CASSFFRGDGYTF TGTGCCAGCAGTTTTTTCAGGGGGGATGGCTACACCTTC
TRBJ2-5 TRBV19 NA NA CASSPRGAETQYF TGTGCCAGTAGCCCTCGGGGGGCCGAGACCCAGTACTTC
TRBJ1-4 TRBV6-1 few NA CASSEVYGNEKLFF TGTGCCAGCAGTGAAGTTTACGGTAATGAAAAACTGTTTTTT
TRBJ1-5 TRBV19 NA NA CASSLLSGDQPQHF TGTGCCAGTAGTTTACTTTCCGGGGATCAGCCCCAGCATTTT
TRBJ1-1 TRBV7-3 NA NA CASSLGAWADNTEAFF TGTGCCAGCAGCTTAGGCGCCTGGGCCGATAACACTGAAGCTTTCTTT
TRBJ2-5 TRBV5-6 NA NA CASSLLSGQETQYF TGTGCCAGCAGCCTGCTATCTGGTCAAGAGACCCAGTACTTC
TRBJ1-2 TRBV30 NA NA CAWFRRRVQRGYTF TGTGCCTGGTTCCGACGGAGGGTGCAGCGAGGCTACACCTTC
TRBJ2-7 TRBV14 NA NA CASSQSLDYYSEQYF TGTGCCAGCAGCCAAAGTCTGGATTACTATAGCGAGCAGTACTTC
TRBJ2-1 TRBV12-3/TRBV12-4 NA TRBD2 CASTAGENNEQFF TGTGCCAGCACAGCGGGAGAAAACAATGAGCAGTTCTTC
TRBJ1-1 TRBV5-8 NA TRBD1 CASSLTIGQGAEGNTEAFF TGTGCCAGCAGCTTGACTATTGGACAGGGGGCGGAGGGGAACACTGAAGCTTTCTTT
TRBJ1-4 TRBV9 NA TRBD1 CASSLYRGEGEKLFF TGTGCCAGCAGCCTATACAGGGGGGAGGGTGAAAAACTGTTTTTT
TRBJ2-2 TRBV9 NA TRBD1 CASSVNHRGSGGELFF TGTGCCAGCAGCGTTAACCACAGGGGCTCAGGGGGGGAGCTGTTTTTT
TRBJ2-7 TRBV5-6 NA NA CASSHSRWARTYEQYF TGTGCCAGCAGCCACTCTCGATGGGCCCGTACCTACGAGCAGTACTTC
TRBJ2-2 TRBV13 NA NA CASSRGNTGELFF TGTGCCAGCAGCAGGGGGAACACCGGGGAGCTGTTTTTT
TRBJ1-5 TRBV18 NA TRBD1 CASSPQGSNQPQHF TGTGCCAGCTCCCCACAGGGGTCTAATCAGCCCCAGCATTTT
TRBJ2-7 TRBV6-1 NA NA CASSEGSVRTYEQYF TGTGCCAGCAGTGAAGGTTCGGTCAGGACCTACGAGCAGTACTTC
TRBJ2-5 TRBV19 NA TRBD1 CASSWQGAYETQYF TGTGCCAGTAGTTGGCAGGGGGCCTATGAGACCCAGTACTTC
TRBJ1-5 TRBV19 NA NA CASSITDNQPQHF TGTGCCAGTAGTATAACAGACAATCAGCCCCAGCATTTT
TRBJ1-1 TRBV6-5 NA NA CASSYDPPSGPTEAFF TGTGCCAGCAGTTACGATCCCCCCTCAGGGCCCACTGAAGCTTTCTTT
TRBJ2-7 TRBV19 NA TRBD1 CASRTSGTGETYEQYF TGTGCCAGTAGGACCTCCGGGACAGGGGAGACCTACGAGCAGTACTTC
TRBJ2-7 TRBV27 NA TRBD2 CASNKSGRIHEQYF TGTGCCAGCAATAAGAGCGGGAGGATCCACGAGCAGTACTTC
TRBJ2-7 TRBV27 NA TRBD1 CASSPLGDRRSYEQYF TGTGCCAGCAGTCCACTAGGGGACAGGAGATCCTACGAGCAGTACTTC
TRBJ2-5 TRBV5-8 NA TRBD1 CASSRGTGGGETQYF TGTGCCAGCAGCCGGGGGACAGGGGGCGGAGAGACCCAGTACTTC
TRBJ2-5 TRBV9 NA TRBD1 CASSPGTGSLLETQYF TGTGCCAGCAGTCCTGGGACAGGGTCATTGTTGGAGACCCAGTACTTC
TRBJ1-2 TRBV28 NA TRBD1 CASSFHDRDRGYTF TGTGCCAGCAGTTTCCATGACAGGGATCGTGGCTACACCTTC
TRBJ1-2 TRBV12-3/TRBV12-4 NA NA CASSSGTIRGYTF TGTGCCAGCAGCTCCGGGACAATTAGGGGCTACACCTTC
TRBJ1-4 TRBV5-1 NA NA CASSLGPQTPNEKLFF TGCGCCAGCAGCTTGGGGCCGCAGACACCTAATGAAAAACTGTTTTTT
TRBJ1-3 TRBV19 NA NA CASSIGAGPGNTIYF TGTGCCAGTAGTATTGGCGCAGGCCCTGGAAACACCATATATTTT
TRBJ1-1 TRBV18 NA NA CASSSGMNTEAFF TGTGCCAGCTCATCAGGGATGAACACTGAAGCTTTCTTT
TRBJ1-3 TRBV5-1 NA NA CATRAGADGNTIYF TGCGCCACCCGCGCAGGGGCCGATGGAAACACCATATATTTT